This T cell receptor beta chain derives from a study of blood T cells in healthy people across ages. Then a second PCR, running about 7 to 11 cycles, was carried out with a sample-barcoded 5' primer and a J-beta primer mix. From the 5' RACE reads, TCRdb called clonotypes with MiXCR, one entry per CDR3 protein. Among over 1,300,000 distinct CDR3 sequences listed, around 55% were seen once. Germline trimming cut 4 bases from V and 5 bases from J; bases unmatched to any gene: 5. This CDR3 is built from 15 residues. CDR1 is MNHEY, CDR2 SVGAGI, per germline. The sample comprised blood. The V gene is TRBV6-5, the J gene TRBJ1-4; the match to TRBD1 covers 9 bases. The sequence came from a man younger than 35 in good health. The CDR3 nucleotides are TGTGCCAGCAGTTCGGGGACAGGGATAAATGAAAAACTGTTTTTT. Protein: CASSSGTGINEKLFF.